Each of the 26 T cell receptor beta chains below was sequenced from the same sample in a study of blood T cells in healthy people across ages. The use of a sample-barcoded 5' primer and a J-beta primer mix characterized a second PCR of 7 to 11 cycles. TCRdb reprocessed the 5' RACE reads with MiXCR, giving one entry per CDR3 protein. The table records around 1,000,000 distinct CDR3 sequences, 35% to 40% of them present only once. The material sequenced was blood. The receptor set was obtained from a man between 18 and 35 years old in good health.

This clonotype was counted a few times. V gene TRBV4-1 combines with J gene TRBJ1-5; D unresolved. Trimming removed 0 bases from V and 6 bases from J, with 6 bases in between. CDR1 is MGHRA and CDR2 is YSYEKL in the germline V gene. This CDR3 is built from 13 residues. CDR3 amino acids: CASSQEMGQPQHF. In nucleotides, the CDR3 is TGCGCCAGCAGCCAAGAGATGGGTCAGCCCCAGCATTTT.

On this clonotype itself: A much larger clone differs from this one at a single base, so this may be a read error. The rearrangement uses TRBV20-1 and TRBJ1-6, with a possible D match to TRBD1 (6 bases). Germline CDR1 and CDR2: DFQATT and SNEGSKA (reference sequence). The CDR3 length is 14 residues. CDR3 region: CSATDRKRNSPPHF. CDR3 nucleotide sequence: TGCAGTGCTACAGACAGGAAGCGAAATTCACCCCCCCACTTT.

Turning to this clonotype: Just one base apart from a much larger clone, this may be a read error. The chain links TRBV11-2 to TRBJ2-3; D is possibly TRBD2 (5 bases). The CDR3 runs to 13 residues. From germline, CDR1 is SGHAT and CDR2 FQNNGV. In DNA form, the CDR3 reads TGTGCCAGCAGCTTCAACAGCGGCGATACGCGGTATTTT. Translation: CASSFNSGDTRYF. The entire variable domain, with the rest obtained from reference TRBV11-2 and TRBJ2-3, is as follows: EAGVAQSPRYKIIEKRQSVAFWCNPISGHATLYWYQQILGQGPKLLIQFQNNGVVDDSQLPKDRFSAERLKGVDSTLKIQPAKLEDSAVYLCASSFNSGDTRYFGPGTRLTVL.

There are a few counts of this clonotype. The chain employs TRBV5-1 and TRBJ2-3; TRBD1 matches at 7 bases. Germline CDR1 and CDR2: SGHRS and YFSETQ. There are 16 residues in the CDR3. J gave up 4 bases and V 0 bases, and 8 bases lay outside the gene matches. The CDR3 DNA follows: TGCGCCAGCAGCTTGGTCGAGGGGGCGATTTCAGATACGCAGTATTTT. Protein sequence: CASSLVEGAISDTQYF.

The chain has TRBV3-1 and TRBJ1-2, with 7 bases matching TRBD1. The germline gives CDR1 LGHDT, CDR2 YNNKEL (reference sequence). The ends lost 0 bases at V and 4 bases at J; junction bases unmatched: 5. The CDR3 is made up of 15 amino acids. For the CDR3, the DNA is TGTGCCAGCAGCCAAGACGGGACAGATACCTATGGCTACACCTTC. Translation: CASSQDGTDTYGYTF.

As to this clonotype: A much larger clone sits a single nucleotide away, making a read error possible. The rearrangement uses TRBV5-1 and TRBJ2-5; no clear D gene. The germline V gene encodes CDR1 SGHRS and CDR2 YFSETQ. The CDR3 sequence is 13 residues long. This CDR3 is CASNLRSQETQYF. In DNA, the CDR3 is TGCGCCAGCAACTTGCGGTCTCAAGAGACCCAGTACTTC.

This rearrangement joins TRBV23-1 to TRBJ1-4, with D possibly matching TRBD1 (5 bases). TRBV23-1 is designated an ORF whose function remains uncertain. The CDR3 loop spans 14 amino acids. Deletions cut 8 bases from V and 4 bases from J, with 14 bases between. Here the CDR3 reads CASDSSSHNEKLFF. CDR3 nucleotides: TGCGCCAGCGACAGTTCGTCCCATAATGAAAAACTGTTTTTT.

This chain links TRBV20-1 with TRBJ1-2; D is possibly TRBD1 (6 bases). This CDR3 has 15 residues. CDR1 is DFQATT and CDR2 is SNEGSKA in the germline V gene (reference sequence). Trimming left V 0 bases short and J 1 base short, with 12 bases between. DNA for the CDR3: TGCAGTGCTAGAGATAGGGGGGCGCTTAACTATGGCTACACCTTC. It codes for CSARDRGALNYGYTF.

The V call is TRBV2, the J call TRBJ2-5; TRBD1 or TRBD2 may be the D gene (5 bases each). Germline assignment: CDR1 SNHLY and CDR2 FYNNEI. This CDR3 is built from 19 residues. Trimming removed 2 bases from V and 0 bases from J, with 22 bases in between. The CDR3 here is CASSESVGTLEQDQETQYF. The CDR3 DNA reads as TGTGCCAGCAGTGAAAGCGTGGGGACCCTAGAACAAGACCAAGAGACCCAGTACTTC.

For the CDR3, the DNA is TGTGCCAGCAGTGCTAGCGGGGAGTTAGATGAGCAGTTCTTC. Translated: CASSASGELDEQFF. V and J are TRBV28 and TRBJ2-1; 9 positions match TRBD2. The CDR3 has 14 amino acids. Germline values: CDR1 MDHEN, CDR2 SYDVKM. Germline trimming cut 5 bases from V and 8 bases from J; bases unmatched to any gene: 7.

This clonotype was found once. The CDR3 protein is CASSLGDRFNTEAFF. The CDR3 bases are TGCGCCAGCAGCTTGGGGGACAGATTTAACACTGAAGCTTTCTTT. V gene TRBV5-1 combines with J gene TRBJ1-1, with 7 bases lining up with TRBD1. This CDR3 comprises 15 residues. Germline V CDR1 and CDR2: SGHRS, YFSETQ. With V trimmed by 0 bases and J by 2 bases, 4 bases remained unmatched.

There are many counts of this clonotype. This rearrangement joins TRBV21-1 to TRBJ2-3. TRBV21-1 is described as a pseudogene. The length of the CDR3 is 14 residues. DNA for the CDR3: TGTGCCAGCAGCAAGAATAGTAGCACAGATACGCAGTATTTT. It yields the protein CASSKNSSTDTQYF.

This clonotype occurred a few times. This chain connects TRBV10-3 to TRBJ1-2; perhaps TRBD1 as D (5 bases). There are 13 residues in the CDR3. V lost 8 bases to trimming and J lost 5 bases, with 15 bases between them. CDR1 is ENHRY and CDR2 is SYGVKD in the germline V gene. As DNA, the CDR3 is TGTGCCATCCAGGGTCCCGTGGGTTATGGCTACACCTTC. Its protein product is CAIQGPVGYGYTF.

This clonotype was counted between two and nine times. The chain recombines TRBV6-5 with TRBJ2-5; no reliable D call. This CDR3 spans 13 amino acids. V shed 2 bases and J shed 11 bases, with 15 bases lying between them. Looked up from germline, CDR1 is MNHEY and CDR2 is SVGAGI. The chain's CDR3 is CASSYGRSNEQYF. DNA for the CDR3: TGTGCCAGCAGTTACGGTAGGAGCAATGAGCAGTACTTC.

The rearrangement uses TRBV20-1 and TRBJ2-7; no reliable D call. CDR3 length: 12 residues. Between the trimmed V and J ends, which lost 3 bases and 0 bases, there was a span of 6 bases. From germline, CDR1 is DFQATT and CDR2 SNEGSKA (reference sequence). In nucleotides, the CDR3 is TGCAGTGCTAGGCCCAGCTCCTACGAGCAGTACTTC. This encodes CSARPSSYEQYF.

There are many counts of this clonotype. The chain carries TRBV12-3 or TRBV12-4 and TRBJ2-3, with 7 bases matching TRBD2. CDR3 size: 19 residues. The V gene end was trimmed by 3 bases and the J gene end by 0 bases; junction bases not matched to a gene: 15. Here the CDR3 DNA reads TGTGCCAGCAGTTTTCTAGCGGCCCTCCCTTATCGAAGCACAGATACGCAGTATTTT. This encodes CASSFLAALPYRSTDTQYF.

The chain recombines TRBV12-3 or TRBV12-4 with TRBJ1-5; D is ambiguous. CDR3 size: 12 residues. V lost 3 bases, J lost 13 bases, and 13 bases lay in between. CDR3 in amino acids: CASSFVAQVQHF. In DNA form, the CDR3 reads TGTGCCAGCAGTTTTGTTGCGCAGGTGCAGCATTTT.

Only a few counts were recorded for this clonotype. This sequence joins TRBV4-2 and TRBJ2-5; the D gene is possibly TRBD2 (6 bases). This CDR3 is built from 15 residues. The V end was cut by 0 bases, the J end by 1 base, with 9 bases between. Germline V lookup: CDR1 LGHNA, CDR2 YNFKEQ. CDR3 nucleotides: TGTGCCAGCAGCCAAGATAAGCGGGCCCAAGAGACCCAGTACTTC. Translating it yields CASSQDKRAQETQYF.

In the case of this clonotype: This may stem from a read error, because a much larger clone lies one nucleotide away. This chain joins TRBV20-1 and TRBJ1-4; D is perhaps TRBD1 (6 bases). V lost 5 bases, J lost 7 bases, and 8 bases lay in between. Germline-derived CDR1 and CDR2 are DFQATT and SNEGSKA (reference sequence). The CDR3 spans 11 residues. The CDR3 DNA reads TGCAGTGCTTCCAGGGGTGAAAAACTGTTTTTT. Its protein product is CSASRGEKLFF.

This clonotype appeared a few times. The chain carries TRBV5-5 and TRBJ2-1; no clear D. Trimming took 0 bases from V and 6 from J, leaving 10 bases between them. Germline CDR1 is SGHKS and CDR2 is YYEKEE (reference sequence). The CDR3 is 14 residues long. The CDR3 reads CASSLALVSNEQFF. CDR3 bases: TGTGCCAGCAGCTTGGCGCTAGTGTCCAATGAGCAGTTCTTC.

This sequence joins TRBV12-3 or TRBV12-4 and TRBJ2-2; D gene unclear. Trimming left V 11 bases short and J 5 bases short, with 6 bases between. The CDR3 extends over 10 amino acids. The CDR3 loop is CAVGTGELFF. The CDR3 coding sequence is TGTGCCGTGGGAACCGGGGAGCTGTTTTTT.

This sequence joins TRBV7-2 and TRBJ2-3, with TRBD2 identical over 11 bases. Germline trimming cut 0 bases from V and 0 bases from J; bases unmatched to any gene: 5. Germline CDR1 is SGHTA and CDR2 is FQGNSA. The CDR3 has 18 residues. CDR3 sequence: CASSLAGLAGLSTDTQYF. CDR3 coding DNA: TGTGCCAGCAGCTTAGCCGGACTAGCGGGCCTTAGCACAGATACGCAGTATTTT.

A few counts support this clonotype. This rearrangement joins TRBV7-9 to TRBJ1-2; D gene ambiguous. The CDR3 has 16 residues. V was shortened by 5 bases and J by 0 bases, with 16 bases between the two germline ends. Germline V gives CDR1 SEHNR, CDR2 FQNEAQ (reference sequence). The CDR3 protein is CASSRPAGRTNYGYTF. In DNA, the CDR3 is TGTGCCAGCAGCCGACCCGCAGGACGAACTAACTATGGCTACACCTTC.

This chain links TRBV25-1 with TRBJ1-4; D not resolved. In germline, CDR1 is MGHDK, CDR2 SYGVNS. The CDR3 has 10 residues. The CDR3 DNA follows: TGTGCTACGAAATCCGAAAAACTGTTTTTT. Its translation is CATKSEKLFF.

V is TRBV5-5 and J is TRBJ1-2; TRBD1 aligns across 8 bases. CDR3 length: 15 amino acids. Germline loops: CDR1 SGHKS, CDR2 YYEKEE (reference sequence). J was trimmed by 1 base and V by 2 bases; bases with no gene match: 4. The CDR3, as DNA: TGTGCCAGCAGCTTCGGACAGGGCTTTAACTATGGCTACACCTTC. The encoded protein is CASSFGQGFNYGYTF.

This clonotype was seen only a few times. The rearrangement joins TRBV2 to TRBJ2-6; D remains unclear. V was clipped by 2 bases and J by 0 bases, with 8 bases between them. This CDR3 contains 16 residues. Germline loops: CDR1 SNHLY, CDR2 FYNNEI. In DNA, the CDR3 is TGTGCCAGCAGTGAATTCCAGAGCTCTGGGGCCAACGTCCTGACTTTC. It yields the protein CASSEFQSSGANVLTF.